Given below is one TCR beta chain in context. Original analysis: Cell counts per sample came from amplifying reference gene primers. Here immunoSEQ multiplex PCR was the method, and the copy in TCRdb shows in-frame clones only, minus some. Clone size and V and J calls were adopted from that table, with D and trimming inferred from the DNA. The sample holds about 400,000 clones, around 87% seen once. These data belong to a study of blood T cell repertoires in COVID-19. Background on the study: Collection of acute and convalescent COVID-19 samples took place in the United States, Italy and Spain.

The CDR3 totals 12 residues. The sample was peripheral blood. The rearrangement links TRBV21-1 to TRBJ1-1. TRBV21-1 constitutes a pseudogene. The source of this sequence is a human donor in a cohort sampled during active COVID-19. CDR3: CASSKRVTEAFF. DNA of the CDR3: TGTGCCAGCAGCAAGCGGGTCACTGAAGCTTTCTTT.